This T cell receptor (beta chain) came from a study of blood T cell repertoires in COVID-19. For the study at large: There were acute and convalescent COVID-19 samples, and they came from the United States, Italy and Spain. Sample material is recorded as cDNA or gDNA derived from T cells, B-cell-depleted T cells, or PBMCs.

Methods used by the authors: Reference gene primer amplification yielded estimated nucleated cell counts. Measured with immunoSEQ multiplex PCR; TCRdb has only the in-frame clones, and not every one. From that table come the V and J calls and clone size; the DNA was used to work out D and trimming. The sample consists of approximately 500,000 clones, roughly 89% of them appearing once. This clonotype was obtained from a woman between 50 and 59 years old with COVID-19, enrolled during active disease. Sequenced: peripheral blood.

The CDR3 sequence is CATSPGNNQPQHF. The CDR3 coding sequence is TGTGCCACCAGTCCAGGGAACAATCAGCCCCAGCATTTT. The rearrangement links TRBV24-1 to TRBJ1-5; a weak D match, TRBD1 (5 bases). The CDR3 extends over 13 amino acids. CDR1 is KGHDR and CDR2 is SFDVKD in the germline V gene. V lost 6 bases and J lost 3, with 8 bases in between.